The present T cell receptor beta chain was sequenced within a study of blood T cells in healthy people across ages (dated by TCRdb to between 2014 and 2017). About the study as a whole: Template switching captured roughly one uniquely barcoded TCR beta cDNA molecule per two T cells in model experiments. Using deep sequencing normalized with unique cDNA molecular identifiers, the study measured how TCR beta repertoire diversity changes with age. The donors were split into four age groups: young (average 16 years), middle-aged (roughly 39), aged (about 56) and long-lived (roughly 80). Donors of different ages were randomly distributed across sequencing lanes to avoid experimental bias. Using the same blood draw, the study looked at two additional independent replicas of 1 million unique cDNA reads for two donors, one aged 18 to 30 and the other aged 80 or older.

As for this clonotype: Its antigen target is currently unknown. This may be a read error: a much more frequent sequence differs by one nucleotide.

CDR1 is given as SGHDT and CDR2 as YYEEEE, both from the germline V gene. The CDR3 runs 15 amino acids, cysteine and phenylalanine included. The kept DNA is CDR3 alone, 45 bases in frame from the first base. The donors were around 39 Caucasian individuals from Russia, aged about 6 to 100 years, who were systemically healthy. Each donor gave around 9 milliliters of peripheral blood, collected into EDTA-treated Vacutainer tubes. Ficoll-Paque density-gradient centrifugation was used to isolate PBMCs, with at least 7 million obtained per sample. Total RNA was extracted from PBMCs with Trizol reagent, with at least 6 micrograms obtained per sample. For every donor, flow cytometry on a PBMC aliquot measured the percentage of naive CD45RAhigh/CD27high T cells. Here is what the overall study found, with its caveats: Observed TCR beta diversity per million T cells fell roughly linearly with age, and a significant reduction was already apparent by age roughly 41. Because profiling used bulk unsorted PBMCs, naive and antigen-experienced compartments could not be compared conclusively. Because the CMV infection status of the donors was unknown, age-related changes in expanded clonotypes may potentially have been confounded. Compared with the aged group, the long-lived group had more naive CD4+ T cells, fewer expanded clones and increased TCR diversity, a pattern suggesting age selection. Estimates of total diversity based on one million sequenced T cells were considered lower bounds and underestimates. The percentage of naive T cells measured by flow cytometry correlated strongly with observed TCR beta diversity.

Libraries were built with 5' RACE. This sample was sequenced with an Illumina HiSeq 2500. A second about 7 to 12 cycle PCR used a sample-barcoded 5' primer and a J-beta primer mix. A template-switch 5' adaptor carrying 12 random nucleotides introduced a unique molecular identifier onto each TCR beta cDNA molecule. At least 2.5 million CDR3-containing paired-end reads were obtained from each sample. First-strand cDNA synthesis was performed from all RNA using the Mint cDNA synthesis kit, with priming by a TRBC-specific oligonucleotide. After uracil-DNA glycosylase treatment, a first 18-cycle PCR used universal primers M1SS and BC2_uni_R on all cDNA. The study's own analysis went as follows. Each sample was normalized by randomly selecting 1 million high-quality reads, each carrying a distinct molecular identifier. Instead of being binned into consensus sequences, reads with shared molecular identifiers were discarded. CDR3 identification, clonotype clustering and error correction used MiTCR with a Q25 quality threshold and the strictest error-elimination algorithm. A nonparametric unseen species model with Euler transformation was used to estimate lower-bound total TCR beta diversity. The raw public reads went through TCRdb reprocessing: fastp at Q25, MiXCR clone calling, in-frame beta chains kept. Each entry is one CDR3 protein sequence, shown with its most common DNA and genes. These V and J calls originate from TCRdb's pipeline instead of the authors' own analysis. The sample records more than 800,000 distinct CDR3 sequences, about 30% of which are singletons. Clones ranked in the top ten supply around 16% of the sample.

This receptor chain uses TRBV5-6 and TRBJ1-6, and 9 junction bases match TRBD1. The receptor was isolated from a woman aged 80 or over in good health. The sample comprised blood. The DNA sequence is given as TGTGCCAGCAGCTGGGGGGACAGGGTGGCGCTACCCCACCACTTT. Its translation reads: CASSWGDRVALPHHF.